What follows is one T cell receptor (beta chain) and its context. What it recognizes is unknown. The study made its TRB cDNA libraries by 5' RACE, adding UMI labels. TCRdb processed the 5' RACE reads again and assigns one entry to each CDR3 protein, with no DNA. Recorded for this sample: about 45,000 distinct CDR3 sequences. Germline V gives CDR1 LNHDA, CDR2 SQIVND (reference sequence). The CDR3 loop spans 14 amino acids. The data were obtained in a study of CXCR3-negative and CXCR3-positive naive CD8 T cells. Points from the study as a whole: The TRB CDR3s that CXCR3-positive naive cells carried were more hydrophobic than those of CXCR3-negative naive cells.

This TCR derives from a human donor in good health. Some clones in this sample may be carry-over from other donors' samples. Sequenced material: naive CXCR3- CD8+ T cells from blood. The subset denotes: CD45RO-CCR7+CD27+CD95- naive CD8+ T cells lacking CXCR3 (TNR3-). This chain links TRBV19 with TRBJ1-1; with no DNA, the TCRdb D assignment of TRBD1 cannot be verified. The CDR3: CASRVGTGPPEAFF.